Sequencing of this T cell receptor beta chain was carried out in a study of OX40 agonist ivuxolimab in advanced cancers. This clone has just a few counts. Its cognate antigen is unknown. This table comes from immunoSEQ multiplex PCR, and its TCRdb copy is limited to in-frame clones, with some not included. The sample yields 50,000 or so clones, roughly 84% seen once. Study results and limitations: On average, a greater number of expanded clones characterised CD8+ T cells relative to CD4+.

The germline V gene encodes CDR1 SGDLS and CDR2 YYNGEE. Trimming cost V 4 bases and J 2 bases; bases outside gene matches: 6. The CDR3 totals 16 residues. This rearrangement joins TRBV9 to TRBJ2-6, with TRBD1 matching 7 bases. This material consisted of CD4+ or CD8+ T cells sorted from blood, taken in a trial of the OX40 agonist ivuxolimab. This TCR derives from an adult with an advanced solid tumor such as melanoma, head and neck, liver or kidney cancer. CDR3 region: CASSPRGGTGANVLTF. The CDR3 DNA sequence: TGTGCCAGCAGCCCCCGAGGGGGCACTGGGGCCAACGTCCTGACTTTC. Full variable domain (remainder filled in from reference TRBV9 and TRBJ2-6): DSGVTQTPKHLITATGQRVTLRCSPRSGDLSVYWYQQSLDQGLQFLIQYYNGEERAKGNILERFSAQQFPDLHSELNLSSLELGDSALYFCASSPRGGTGANVLTFGAGSRLTVL.